A selection of T cell receptor beta chains follows, all from one sample in a study of regulatory T cells in long-lasting Graves disease. TCRdb independently ran MiXCR on the multiplex PCR reads; one entry per CDR3 protein. This table holds 250,000 to 300,000 distinct CDR3 sequences, around 19% found once. These data were also filed under a second study, of T cells in Graves' hyperthyroidism and ophthalmopathy.

The sample here was peripheral blood mononuclear cells (PBMCs), taken at new diagnosis, from a patient treated with antithyroid drugs. These receptors were obtained from a woman in her twenties or thirties with Graves disease. CDR3s include the opening cysteine and the closing phenylalanine or tryptophan. The D gene is left open where the match is weak. Size tells how often a clone was seen (once, few, many) or the class of an expanded clone, and some rows leave it out.

v_call	j_call	clone_size	d_call	cdr3_nt	cdr3_aa
TRBV5-1	TRBJ1-1	many	NA	TGCGCCAGCAGATCCGACGGGGCCCGGAACACTGAAGCTTTCTTT	CASRSDGARNTEAFF
TRBV6-1	TRBJ2-5	many	TRBD1	TGTGCCAGCACCCCGGACAGGAAAGAGACCCAGTACTTC	CASTPDRKETQYF
TRBV7-8	TRBJ2-3	NA	NA	TGTGCCAGCAGCTCGATTGCTAGCACAGATACGCAGTATTTT	CASSSIASTDTQYF
TRBV7-2	TRBJ1-1	few	TRBD1	TGTGCCAGCAGCTTAGAAGGGACAGGGGGGAACACTGAAGCTTTCTTT	CASSLEGTGGNTEAFF
TRBV6-1	TRBJ1-4	many	NA	TGTGCCAGCAGACCAGGGTTGTCTAATGAAAAACTGTTTTTT	CASRPGLSNEKLFF
TRBV12-3/TRBV12-4	TRBJ1-3	many	NA	TGTGCCAGCAGTTTAAGTAGAAACACCATATATTTT	CASSLSRNTIYF
TRBV4-1	TRBJ2-3	many	TRBD2	TGCGCCAGCAGCCTCTCAACTAGCGGGGGCACAGATACGCAGTATTTT	CASSLSTSGGTDTQYF
TRBV12-3/TRBV12-4	TRBJ1-5	many	NA	TGTGCCAGCAGTTTGACAGGTGAGGCCCAGCCCCAGCATTTT	CASSLTGEAQPQHF
TRBV19	TRBJ2-7	few	NA	TGTGCCAGTAGTATAATCCTCCGGGACAAAATGTACTTC	CASSIILRDKMYF
TRBV5-1	TRBJ2-7	NA	TRBD2	TGCGCCAGCAGCCGGACGGGACTAGCGGTGAGCCCCCCCTACGAGCAGTACTTC	CASSRTGLAVSPPYEQYF
TRBV20-1	TRBJ2-4	many	NA	TGCAGTGCTAGGAGCCAGGCCGGGGACATTCAGTACTTC	CSARSQAGDIQYF
TRBV2	TRBJ1-1	NA	NA	TGTGCCAGCAGTCCCCGGGGGGTTGAGGACCCCAGGGCTGAAGCTTTCTTT	CASSPRGVEDPRAEAFF
TRBV27	TRBJ2-7	many	NA	TGTGCCAGCAGTTTATCAGTGGCAGGGGTCGGACACGAGCAGTACTTC	CASSLSVAGVGHEQYF
TRBV5-1	TRBJ1-6	many	TRBD1	TGCGCCAGCAGGTCGACAGGGCTGATTTCACCCCTCCACTTT	CASRSTGLISPLHF
TRBV7-9	TRBJ1-2	many	TRBD1	TGTGCCAGCATCGCCGGACAGGGTCAGGGCTACACCTTC	CASIAGQGQGYTF
TRBV28	TRBJ2-7	few	NA	TGTGCCAGCAGTGGCGGGATGGTGAATACCTACGAGCAGTACTTC	CASSGGMVNTYEQYF
TRBV12-3/TRBV12-4	TRBJ1-6	many	TRBD1	TGTGCCAGCAGCTCTGACAGGGAGTCACCCCTCCACTTT	CASSSDRESPLHF
TRBV19	TRBJ1-4	NA	TRBD1	TGTGCCAGTAGTATAGATGCCCCAGGGGGCCCTAATGAAAAACTGTTTTTT	CASSIDAPGGPNEKLFF
TRBV6-1	TRBJ1-2	many	TRBD1	TGTGCCAGCAGTAAAACATGGGACAGCGAAAACTATGGCTACACCTTC	CASSKTWDSENYGYTF
TRBV10-3	TRBJ1-1	few	NA	TGTGCCATCTGCGACAATGATAGGGGCACTGAAGCTTTCTTT	CAICDNDRGTEAFF
TRBV3-1	TRBJ1-1	NA	NA	TGTGCCAGCAGCCCATCTGGCAGGGAAACTGAAGCTTTCTTT	CASSPSGRETEAFF
TRBV29-1	TRBJ1-2	NA	NA	TGCAGCGTTGAAGGGGGAGGCTACACCTTC	CSVEGGGYTF
TRBV4-1	TRBJ2-5	NA	TRBD1	TGCGCCAGCAGCCAAGATGCGCACAGGGGCAAGACCCAGTACTTC	CASSQDAHRGKTQYF
TRBV5-8	TRBJ1-2	many	NA	TGTGCCAGCAGCTTGCTGAACAGTGACTATGGCTACACCTTC	CASSLLNSDYGYTF
TRBV9	TRBJ1-3	NA	TRBD1	TGTGCCAGCAGCCAGGGGGACAGGGCCTCTGGAAACACCATATATTTT	CASSQGDRASGNTIYF
TRBV2	TRBJ1-5	many	NA	TGTGCCAGCAGTGAACAGAATCAGCCCCAGCATTTT	CASSEQNQPQHF
TRBV5-1	TRBJ2-5	many	TRBD2	TGCGCCAGCAGAATGGCCGGGGTAGCGGGGGGTCAAGAGACCCAGTACTTC	CASRMAGVAGGQETQYF
TRBV7-2	TRBJ2-3	many	NA	TGCGCCAGCAGCCATCCCCCCGCAGATACGCAGTATTTT	CASSHPPADTQYF
TRBV15	TRBJ1-2	many	NA	TGTGCCACCAGCAGGAGATGGGGAGGGTCTAACTATGGCTACACCTTC	CATSRRWGGSNYGYTF
TRBV24-1	TRBJ2-1	many	NA	TGTGCCACCAGTGATTCCACAGGGAAGTACTACAATGAGCAGTTCTTC	CATSDSTGKYYNEQFF
TRBV20-1	TRBJ2-7	many	TRBD1	TGCAGTGCCCCAGGGACAGGGCTGTACGAGCAGTACTTC	CSAPGTGLYEQYF
TRBV12-3/TRBV12-4	TRBJ1-1	many	TRBD1	TGTGCCAGCAGCCGAAGACAGGGGATCACTGAAGCTTTCTTT	CASSRRQGITEAFF
TRBV7-9	TRBJ2-5	many	NA	TGTGCCAGCAGCTGGGGACCGGGGACTCAGGGTGAGACCCAGTACTTC	CASSWGPGTQGETQYF
TRBV5-6	TRBJ2-2	many	NA	TGTGCCAGCAGCTCACTTTGGACGGACGCGAACACCGGGGAGCTGTTTTTT	CASSSLWTDANTGELFF
TRBV4-2	TRBJ2-3	NA	NA	TGTGCCAGCAGCCAAGTTGCATCTAGCACAGATACGCAGTATTTT	CASSQVASSTDTQYF
TRBV20-1	TRBJ2-2	NA	TRBD1	TGCAGTGCTAGCGGGACAGGGGGCGAAACCGGGGAGCTGTTTTTT	CSASGTGGETGELFF
TRBV29-1	TRBJ2-5	many	NA	TGCAGCGTTGAAGGGGACGAGACCCAGTACTTC	CSVEGDETQYF
TRBV6-5	TRBJ2-7	many	NA	TGTGCCAGCAGTTACTCGAGATCAGCGATCTACGAGCAGTACTTC	CASSYSRSAIYEQYF
TRBV3-1	TRBJ2-1	many	TRBD2	TGTGCCAGCAGCCAAGTCGGTAGCGGGGGACCCCAGGGAATGATCTTC	CASSQVGSGGPQGMIF
TRBV20-1	TRBJ2-4	many	NA	TGCAGTGCTAGAAACCTGGGGGGAAACATTCAGTACTTC	CSARNLGGNIQYF
TRBV20-1	TRBJ2-3	NA	TRBD2	TGCAGTGCTCCCGGGACGGGACTAGCGGGGGCACATACGCAGTATTTT	CSAPGTGLAGAHTQYF